What follows are 8 T cell receptor beta chains derived from one specimen sequenced in a study of blood T cell repertoires in COVID-19. Only in-frame clones appear in the TCRdb table, and some are missing; sequencing was by immunoSEQ multiplex PCR. This sample has about 400,000 clones, with 89% found just once. Material for sequencing was peripheral blood. Every receptor here comes from a middle-aged man with acute or convalescent COVID-19.

The rearrangement joins TRBV6-2 or TRBV6-3 to TRBJ1-5, with a weak D call TRBD1 (6 bases). Germline lookup yields CDR1 MNHEY and CDR2 SVGEGT. V shed 5 bases and J shed 10 bases, with 24 bases lying between them. The CDR3 contains 16 residues. CDR3 DNA: TGTGCCAGCAGTCCCGATAGGACAGTGAGGTTGGGACCCCAGCATTTT. Protein sequence: CASSPDRTVRLGPQHF.

The chain employs TRBV4-2 and TRBJ2-2, with 8 bases fitting TRBD1. Looked up from germline, CDR1 is LGHNA and CDR2 is YNFKEQ. There are 18 residues in the CDR3. V was pared by 4 bases and J by 5 bases, with 15 bases of the junction left unmatched. CDR3: CASSRNLLPGQATGELFF. CDR3 coding DNA: TGTGCCAGCAGCCGAAACCTGCTCCCGGGACAGGCAACCGGGGAGCTGTTTTTT.

Regarding this clone: This sample also contains other DNA sequences that code for the same CDR3. The J gene is TRBJ2-7, the V gene TRBV6-1; 11 positions match TRBD1. V was pared by 0 bases and J by 3 bases, with 1 base of the junction left unmatched. CDR1 MNHNS and CDR2 SASEGT come from the germline V gene. The CDR3 runs to 15 residues. The CDR3, as DNA: TGTGCCAGCAGTGAAGCCGGGACAGGGGGCTACGAGCAGTACTTC. Encoded protein: CASSEAGTGGYEQYF.

The chain uses TRBV19 and TRBJ2-1; 10 nucleotides agree with TRBD1. Losses at the gene ends were 5 bases for V and 9 bases for J; bases not matched to a gene: 7. The CDR3 extends over 14 amino acids. The V gene's germline CDR1 is LNHDA and CDR2 SQIVND (reference sequence). CDR3 sequence (DNA): TGTGCCAGTAGTCCACGACAGGGGGCGGGTGAGCAGTTCTTC. This codes for CASSPRQGAGEQFF. The entire variable domain, with the rest obtained from reference TRBV19 and TRBJ2-1, is as follows: DGGITQSPKYLFRKEGQNVTLSCEQNLNHDAMYWYRQDPGQGLRLIYYSQIVNDFQKGDIAEGYSVSREKKESFPLTVTSAQKNPTAFYLCASSPRQGAGEQFFGPGTRLTVL.

The chain uses TRBV28 and TRBJ1-3; weak D call: TRBD1 (6 bases). This CDR3 region has 19 residues. V was trimmed by 5 bases and J by 1 base, leaving 24 bases between them. The germline V gene has CDR1 MDHEN and CDR2 SYDVKM. The CDR3 sequence: CASSIATGSLDRSGNTIYF. CDR3 DNA sequence: TGTGCCAGCAGTATAGCGACAGGAAGCCTCGACCGGTCTGGAAACACCATATATTTT.

CDR3 protein: CASSQGEIHSGYTF. CDR3 DNA sequence: TGTGCCAGCAGCCAGGGGGAGATTCATAGCGGCTACACCTTC. The genes are TRBV6-5 and TRBJ1-2; the match to TRBD1 covers 7 bases. CDR1 and CDR2 (germline): MNHEY, SVGAGI. The CDR3 consists of 14 residues. The V gene end was trimmed by 6 bases and the J gene end by 8 bases; junction bases not matched to a gene: 12.

This clone was picked up many times. Other DNA sequences in the same sample also yield this CDR3. The CDR3 DNA reads as TGTGCCAGCAGCTTAGCTGGGGGCGACACTGAAGCTTTCTTT. It specifies CASSLAGGDTEAFF. The V call is TRBV11-2, the J call TRBJ1-1; perhaps TRBD1 as D (6 bases). The germline CDR1 and CDR2 sequences are SGHAT and FQNNGV. The V gene lost 1 base and the J gene lost 3 bases, with 9 bases spanning the gap. There are 14 residues in the CDR3.

The V call is TRBV19, the J call TRBJ2-1; 9 bases agree with TRBD1. With 8 bases clipped from V and 7 bases from J, the junction kept 15 bases outside the gene matches. Germline CDR1 is LNHDA and CDR2 is SQIVND (reference sequence). This CDR3 contains 16 residues. The chain's CDR3 is CASSLQGASVGNEQFF. Here the CDR3 DNA reads TGTGCCAGTTCCCTACAGGGGGCATCGGTCGGAAATGAGCAGTTCTTC.